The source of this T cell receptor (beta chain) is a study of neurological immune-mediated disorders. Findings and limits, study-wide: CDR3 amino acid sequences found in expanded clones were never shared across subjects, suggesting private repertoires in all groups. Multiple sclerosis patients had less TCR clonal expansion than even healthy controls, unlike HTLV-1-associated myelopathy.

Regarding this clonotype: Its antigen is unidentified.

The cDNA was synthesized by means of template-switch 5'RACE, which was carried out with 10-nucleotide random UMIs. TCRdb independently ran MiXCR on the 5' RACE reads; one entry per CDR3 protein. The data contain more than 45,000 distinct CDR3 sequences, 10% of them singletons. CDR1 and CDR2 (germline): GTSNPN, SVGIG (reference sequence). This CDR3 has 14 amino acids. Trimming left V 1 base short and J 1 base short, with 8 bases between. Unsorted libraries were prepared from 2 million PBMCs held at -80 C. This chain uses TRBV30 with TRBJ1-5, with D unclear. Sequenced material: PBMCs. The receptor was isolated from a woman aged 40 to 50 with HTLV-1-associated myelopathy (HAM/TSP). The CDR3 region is CAWSGGVSNQPQHF. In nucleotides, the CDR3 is TGTGCCTGGAGTGGAGGTGTGAGCAATCAGCCCCAGCATTTT.